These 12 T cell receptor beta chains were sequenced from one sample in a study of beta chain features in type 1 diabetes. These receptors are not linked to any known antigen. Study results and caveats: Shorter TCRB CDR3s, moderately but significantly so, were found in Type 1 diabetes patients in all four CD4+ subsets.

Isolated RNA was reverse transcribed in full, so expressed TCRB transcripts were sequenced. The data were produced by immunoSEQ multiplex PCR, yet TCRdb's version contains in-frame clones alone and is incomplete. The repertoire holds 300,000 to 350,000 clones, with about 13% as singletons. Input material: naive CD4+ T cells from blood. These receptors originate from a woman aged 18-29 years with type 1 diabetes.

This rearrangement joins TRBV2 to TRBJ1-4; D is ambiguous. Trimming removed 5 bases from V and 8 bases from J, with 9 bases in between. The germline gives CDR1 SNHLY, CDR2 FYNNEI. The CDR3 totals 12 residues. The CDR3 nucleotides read TGTGCCAGCAGTCCCCGGGGAGAAAAACTGTTTTTT. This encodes CASSPRGEKLFF.

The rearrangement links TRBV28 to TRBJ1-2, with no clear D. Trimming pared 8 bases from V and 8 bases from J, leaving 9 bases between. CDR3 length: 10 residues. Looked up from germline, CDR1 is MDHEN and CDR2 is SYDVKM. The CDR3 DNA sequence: TGTGCCAGCGCTAGGCTCGGCTACACCTTC. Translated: CASARLGYTF.

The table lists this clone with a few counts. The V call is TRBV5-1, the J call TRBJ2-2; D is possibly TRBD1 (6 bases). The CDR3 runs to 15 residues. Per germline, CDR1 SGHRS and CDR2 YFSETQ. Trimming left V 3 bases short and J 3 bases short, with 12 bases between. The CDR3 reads CASSYRDTYTGELFF. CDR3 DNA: TGCGCCAGCAGCTACCGGGACACTTACACCGGGGAGCTGTTTTTT.

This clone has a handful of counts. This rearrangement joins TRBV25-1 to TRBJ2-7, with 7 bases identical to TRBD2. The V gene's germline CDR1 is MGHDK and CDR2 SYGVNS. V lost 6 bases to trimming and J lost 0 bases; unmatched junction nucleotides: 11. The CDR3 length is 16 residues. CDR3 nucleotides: TGTGCCAGCAGACCTGGGGGGGATTCCGGCTCCTACGAGCAGTACTTC. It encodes CASRPGGDSGSYEQYF.

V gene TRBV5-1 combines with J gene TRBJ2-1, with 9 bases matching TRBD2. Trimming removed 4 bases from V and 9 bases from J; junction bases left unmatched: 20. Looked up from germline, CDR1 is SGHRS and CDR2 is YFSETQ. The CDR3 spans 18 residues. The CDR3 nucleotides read TGCGCCAGCAGCCCATTGCCGCCTCGTGCGGGAGGGCCGGGTGAGCAGTTCTTC. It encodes CASSPLPPRAGGPGEQFF.

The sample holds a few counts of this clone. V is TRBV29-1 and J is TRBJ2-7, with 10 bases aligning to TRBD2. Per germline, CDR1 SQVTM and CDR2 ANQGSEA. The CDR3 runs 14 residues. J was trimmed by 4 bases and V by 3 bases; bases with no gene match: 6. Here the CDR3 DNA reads TGCAGCGTTGAGGGCCGGACTAGCGGTTACGAGCAGTACTTC. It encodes CSVEGRTSGYEQYF.

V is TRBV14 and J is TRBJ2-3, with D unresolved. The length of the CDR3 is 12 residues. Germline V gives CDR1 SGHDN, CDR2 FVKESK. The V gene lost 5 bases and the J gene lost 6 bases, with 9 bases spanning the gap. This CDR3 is CASSVVDDTQYF. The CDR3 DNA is TGTGCCAGCAGCGTGGTAGATGATACGCAGTATTTT.

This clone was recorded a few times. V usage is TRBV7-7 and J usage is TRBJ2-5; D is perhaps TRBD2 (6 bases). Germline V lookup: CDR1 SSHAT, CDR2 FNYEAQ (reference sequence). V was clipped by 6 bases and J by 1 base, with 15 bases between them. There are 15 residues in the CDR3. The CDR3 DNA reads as TGTGCCAGCAGAAGGAGTGCCGGGGGCCAAGAGACCCAGTACTTC. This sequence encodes CASRRSAGGQETQYF.

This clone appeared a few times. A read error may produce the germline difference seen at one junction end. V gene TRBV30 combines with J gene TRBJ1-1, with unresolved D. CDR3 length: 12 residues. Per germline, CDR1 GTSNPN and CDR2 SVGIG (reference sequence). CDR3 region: CAWSASAALKIF. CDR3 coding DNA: TGTGCCTGGAGTGCTTCGGCGGCCTTAAAGATCTTT.

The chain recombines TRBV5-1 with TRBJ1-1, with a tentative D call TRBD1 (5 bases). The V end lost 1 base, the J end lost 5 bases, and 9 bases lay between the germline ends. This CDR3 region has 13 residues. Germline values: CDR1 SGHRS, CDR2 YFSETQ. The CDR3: CASSLREGTEAFF. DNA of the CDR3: TGCGCCAGCAGCTTGAGGGAGGGGACTGAAGCTTTCTTT.

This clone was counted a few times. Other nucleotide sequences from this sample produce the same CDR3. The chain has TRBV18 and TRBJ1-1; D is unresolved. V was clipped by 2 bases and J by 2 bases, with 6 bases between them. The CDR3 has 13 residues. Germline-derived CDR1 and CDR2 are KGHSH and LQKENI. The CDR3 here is CASSPGQNTEAFF. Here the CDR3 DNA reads TGTGCCAGCTCACCAGGGCAAAACACTGAAGCTTTCTTT.

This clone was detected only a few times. CDR3 region: CASSEQSTGTQYF. The CDR3 DNA follows: TGTGCCAGCAGTGAACAGTCCACAGGGACCCAGTACTTC. The chain recombines TRBV2 with TRBJ2-5; a possible D gene is TRBD1 (5 bases). V was clipped by 2 bases and J by 7 bases, with 11 bases between them. The germline CDR1 and CDR2 sequences are SNHLY and FYNNEI. This CDR3 has 13 residues. The full variable domain, completed using reference TRBV2 and TRBJ2-5, is EPEVTQTPSHQVTQMGQEVILRCVPISNHLYFYWYRQILGQKVEFLVSFYNNEISEKSEIFDDQFSVERPDGSNFTLKIRSTKLEDSAMYFCASSEQSTGTQYFGPGTRLLVL.